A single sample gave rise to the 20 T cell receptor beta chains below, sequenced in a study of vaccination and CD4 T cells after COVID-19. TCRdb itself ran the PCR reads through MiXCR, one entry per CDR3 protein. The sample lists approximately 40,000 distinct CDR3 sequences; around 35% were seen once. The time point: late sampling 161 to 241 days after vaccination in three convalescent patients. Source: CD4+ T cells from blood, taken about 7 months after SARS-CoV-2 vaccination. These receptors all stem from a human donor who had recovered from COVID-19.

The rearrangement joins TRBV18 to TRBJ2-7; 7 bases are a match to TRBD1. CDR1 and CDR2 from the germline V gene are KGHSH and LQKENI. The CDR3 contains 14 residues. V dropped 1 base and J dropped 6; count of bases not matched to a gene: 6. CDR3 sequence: CASSPLAGTAEQYF. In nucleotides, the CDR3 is TGTGCCAGCTCACCACTAGCCGGGACAGCCGAGCAGTACTTC.

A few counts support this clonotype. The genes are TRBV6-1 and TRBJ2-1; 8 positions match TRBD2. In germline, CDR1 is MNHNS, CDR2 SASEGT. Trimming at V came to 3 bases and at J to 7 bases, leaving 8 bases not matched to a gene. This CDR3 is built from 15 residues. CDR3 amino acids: CASSDGVAGLNEQFF. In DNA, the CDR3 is TGTGCCAGCAGTGATGGAGTAGCGGGATTAAATGAGCAGTTCTTC.

CDR3 sequence reads: CATSELAGGVTDTQYF. The DNA for the CDR3 is TGTGCCACCAGTGAATTAGCGGGAGGAGTTACAGATACGCAGTATTTT. The chain carries TRBV24-1 and TRBJ2-3; 10 nucleotides align to TRBD2. The V segment lost 4 bases and the J segment 3 bases; nucleotides outside the gene matches: 6. The CDR3 is 16 amino acids. Germline CDR1 KGHDR, CDR2 SFDVKD.

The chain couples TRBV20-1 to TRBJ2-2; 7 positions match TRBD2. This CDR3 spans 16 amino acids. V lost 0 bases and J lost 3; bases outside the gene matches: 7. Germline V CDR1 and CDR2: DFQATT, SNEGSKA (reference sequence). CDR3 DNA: TGCAGTGCTAGAGATGTCTCGGGAGGAGACACCGGGGAGCTGTTTTTT. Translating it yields CSARDVSGGDTGELFF.

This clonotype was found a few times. The CDR3 DNA reads TGCAGTGCTAGAGCCGGGGCGGGGGAGCCGACCTACAATGAGCAGTTCTTC. It encodes CSARAGAGEPTYNEQFF. The rearrangement uses TRBV20-1 and TRBJ2-1; 7 bases are a match to TRBD2. The germline CDR1 and CDR2 sequences are DFQATT and SNEGSKA (reference sequence). The CDR3 has 17 residues. With 1 base clipped from V and 2 bases from J, the junction kept 11 bases outside the gene matches.

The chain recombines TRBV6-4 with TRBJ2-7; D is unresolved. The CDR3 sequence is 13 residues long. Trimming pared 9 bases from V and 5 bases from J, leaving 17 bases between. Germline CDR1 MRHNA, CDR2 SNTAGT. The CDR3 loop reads CASKGRGWDEQYF. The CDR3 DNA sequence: TGTGCCAGTAAAGGAAGAGGATGGGACGAGCAGTACTTC.

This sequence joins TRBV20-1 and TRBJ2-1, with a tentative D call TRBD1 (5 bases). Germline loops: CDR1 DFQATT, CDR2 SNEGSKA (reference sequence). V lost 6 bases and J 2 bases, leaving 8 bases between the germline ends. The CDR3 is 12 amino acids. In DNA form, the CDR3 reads TGCAGTGCGCAGGGAACCTACAATGAGCAGTTCTTC. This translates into CSAQGTYNEQFF.

The DNA of the CDR3 is TGTGCCAGCAGTTTTATGGGCAGGGAAAGCACTGAAGCTTTCTTT. As protein: CASSFMGRESTEAFF. V and J are TRBV28 and TRBJ1-1; tentatively, D is TRBD1 (5 bases). The germline CDR1 and CDR2 sequences are MDHEN and SYDVKM. Deletions cut 3 bases from V and 4 bases from J, with 15 bases between. The CDR3 totals 15 residues.

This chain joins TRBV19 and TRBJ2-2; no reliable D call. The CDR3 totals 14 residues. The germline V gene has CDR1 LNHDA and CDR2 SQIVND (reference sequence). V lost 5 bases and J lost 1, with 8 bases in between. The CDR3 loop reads CASSWTWNTGELFF. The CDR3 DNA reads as TGTGCCAGTAGTTGGACCTGGAACACCGGGGAGCTGTTTTTT. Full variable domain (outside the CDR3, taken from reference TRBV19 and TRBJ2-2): DGGITQSPKYLFRKEGQNVTLSCEQNLNHDAMYWYRQDPGQGLRLIYYSQIVNDFQKGDIAEGYSVSREKKESFPLTVTSAQKNPTAFYLCASSWTWNTGELFFGEGSRLTVL.

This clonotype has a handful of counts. The CDR3 nucleotides read TGCAGTGCTAGCCCGCCGGGGAACACAGATACGCAGTATTTT. Amino acids: CSASPPGNTDTQYF. The chain couples TRBV20-1 to TRBJ2-3; D is perhaps TRBD2 (5 bases). From germline, CDR1 is DFQATT and CDR2 SNEGSKA (reference sequence). The germline V and J ends were trimmed by 3 bases and 2 bases, with 12 bases remaining between them. This CDR3 has 14 residues.

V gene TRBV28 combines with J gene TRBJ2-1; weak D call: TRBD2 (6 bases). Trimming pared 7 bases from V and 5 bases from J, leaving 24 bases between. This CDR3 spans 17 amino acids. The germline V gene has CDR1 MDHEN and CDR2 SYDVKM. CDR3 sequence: CASTYLGVSGFNNEQFF. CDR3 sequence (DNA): TGTGCCAGCACATATCTGGGGGTTAGCGGATTTAACAATGAGCAGTTCTTC.

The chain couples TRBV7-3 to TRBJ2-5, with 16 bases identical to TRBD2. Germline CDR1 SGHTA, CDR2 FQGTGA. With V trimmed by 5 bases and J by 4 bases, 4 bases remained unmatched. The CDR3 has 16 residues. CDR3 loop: CASSPGTSGRGETQYF. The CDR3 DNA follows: TGTGCCAGCAGCCCAGGGACTAGCGGGAGGGGAGAGACCCAGTACTTC.

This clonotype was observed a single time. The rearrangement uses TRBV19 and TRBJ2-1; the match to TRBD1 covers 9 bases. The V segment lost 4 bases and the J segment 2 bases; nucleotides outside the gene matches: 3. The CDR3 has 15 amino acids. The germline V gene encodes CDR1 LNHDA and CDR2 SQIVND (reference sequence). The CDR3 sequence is CASSRRQGAYNEQFF. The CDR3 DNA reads TGTGCCAGTAGTAGGCGACAGGGGGCCTACAATGAGCAGTTCTTC. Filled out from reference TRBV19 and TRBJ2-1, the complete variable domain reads DGGITQSPKYLFRKEGQNVTLSCEQNLNHDAMYWYRQDPGQGLRLIYYSQIVNDFQKGDIAEGYSVSREKKESFPLTVTSAQKNPTAFYLCASSRRQGAYNEQFFGPGTRLTVL.

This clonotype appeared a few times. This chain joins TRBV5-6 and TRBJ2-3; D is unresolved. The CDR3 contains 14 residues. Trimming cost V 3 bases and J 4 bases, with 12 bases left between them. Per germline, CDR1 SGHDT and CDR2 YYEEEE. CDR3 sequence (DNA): TGTGCCAGCAGCTCCGATGGCCAAGCAGATACGCAGTATTTT. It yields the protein CASSSDGQADTQYF.

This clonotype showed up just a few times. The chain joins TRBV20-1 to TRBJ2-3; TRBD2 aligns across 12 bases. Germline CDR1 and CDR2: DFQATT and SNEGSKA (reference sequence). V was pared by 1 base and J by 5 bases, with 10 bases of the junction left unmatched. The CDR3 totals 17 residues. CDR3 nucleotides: TGCAGTGCTAGAGCTACCCCTAGCGGGAGGGCCGAAGATACGCAGTATTTT. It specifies CSARATPSGRAEDTQYF.

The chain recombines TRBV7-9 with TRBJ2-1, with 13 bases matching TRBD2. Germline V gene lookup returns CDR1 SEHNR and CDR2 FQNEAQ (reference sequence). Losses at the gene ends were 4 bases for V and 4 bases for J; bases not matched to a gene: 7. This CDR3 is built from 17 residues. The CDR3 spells CASSSSGLAGVYNEQFF. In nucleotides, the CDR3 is TGTGCCAGCAGCTCATCCGGACTAGCGGGAGTGTACAATGAGCAGTTCTTC.

The CDR3 sequence is CASSPGREQYF. The CDR3 coding sequence is TGTGCCAGCAGCCCGGGGCGCGAGCAGTACTTC. The chain carries TRBV7-6 and TRBJ2-7, with D perhaps matching TRBD1 or TRBD2 (5 bases each). Trimming took off 5 bases at V and 6 bases at J, with 8 bases between the two ends. Germline-derived CDR1 and CDR2 are SGHVS and FNYEAQ. The length of the CDR3 is 11 residues.

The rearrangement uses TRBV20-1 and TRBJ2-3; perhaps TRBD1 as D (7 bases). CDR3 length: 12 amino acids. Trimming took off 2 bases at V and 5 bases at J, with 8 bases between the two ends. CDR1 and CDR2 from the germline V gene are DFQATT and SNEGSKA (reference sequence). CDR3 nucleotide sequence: TGCAGTGCTAGACAGGGGGGAGATACGCAGTATTTT. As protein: CSARQGGDTQYF.

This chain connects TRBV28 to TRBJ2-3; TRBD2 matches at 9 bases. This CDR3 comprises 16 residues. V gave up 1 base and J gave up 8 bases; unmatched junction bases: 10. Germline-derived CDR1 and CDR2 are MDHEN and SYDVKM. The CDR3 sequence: CASSLLASGTLATQYF. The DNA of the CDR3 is TGTGCCAGCAGTTTATTGGCTAGCGGGACTCTCGCTACGCAGTATTTT.

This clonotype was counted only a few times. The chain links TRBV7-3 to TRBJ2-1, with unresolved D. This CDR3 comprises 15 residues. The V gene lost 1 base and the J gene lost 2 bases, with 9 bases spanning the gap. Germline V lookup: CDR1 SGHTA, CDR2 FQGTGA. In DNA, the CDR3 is TGTGCCAGCAGCTTAAGTGCCGGAACCTACAATGAGCAGTTCTTC. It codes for CASSLSAGTYNEQFF.